The 21 T cell receptor beta chains below come from one sample, sequenced in a study of T cell responses to AZD1222 COVID-19 vaccine. Assay: immunoSEQ multiplex PCR; the TCRdb copy retains only in-frame clones and omits some. The repertoire has about 70,000 clones, around 84% of them found once; the top ten carry roughly 22%. The specimen was peripheral blood, collected on day 0 of AZD1222 vaccination. These receptors were collected from an adult in good health.

The chain is built from TRBV7-9 and TRBJ1-6, with D tentatively TRBD1 (5 bases). The CDR3 loop spans 15 amino acids. Trimming removed 6 bases at V and 10 bases at J, with 19 bases between. CDR1 and CDR2 from the germline V gene are SEHNR and FQNEAQ (reference sequence). The CDR3 loop is CASSKERTSRSPLHF. The CDR3 DNA reads TGTGCCAGCAGTAAAGAGAGGACAAGCCGATCACCCCTCCACTTT.

The genes are TRBV19 and TRBJ1-2; D possibly corresponds to TRBD1 (5 bases). V shed 5 bases and J shed 6 bases, with 10 bases lying between them. The germline V gene has CDR1 LNHDA and CDR2 SQIVND (reference sequence). The CDR3 is 12 residues long. Here the CDR3 reads CASSLGPNGYTF. The CDR3 DNA reads TGTGCCAGTAGTCTGGGGCCGAATGGCTACACCTTC.

This chain links TRBV12-3 or TRBV12-4 with TRBJ2-2; a weak D match, TRBD2 (5 bases). V was shortened by 4 bases and J by 5 bases, with 8 bases between the two germline ends. This CDR3 is 13 amino acids long. Here the CDR3 DNA reads TGTGCCAGCAGTTCGGGATTTACCGGGGAGCTGTTTTTT. Its translation is CASSSGFTGELFF.

This clone showed up just once. The chain is built from TRBV7-9 and TRBJ1-2, with D unresolved. Deletions cut 6 bases from V and 8 bases from J, with 13 bases between. The CDR3 has 12 residues. In germline, CDR1 is SEHNR, CDR2 FQNEAQ (reference sequence). CDR3 in amino acids: CASSNTIAGYTF. The CDR3 DNA reads TGTGCCAGCAGTAATACAATTGCCGGCTACACCTTC.

V gene TRBV7-2 combines with J gene TRBJ1-1; D not certain. The CDR3 has 14 amino acids. Trimming shortened V by 5 bases and J by 6 bases, and 16 bases separated the two germline ends. CDR1 SGHTA and CDR2 FQGNSA come from the germline V gene. The CDR3 here is CASSQTVRGPEAFF. CDR3 in DNA: TGTGCCAGCAGCCAAACGGTACGCGGCCCTGAAGCTTTCTTT. Full variable domain (remainder filled in from reference TRBV7-2 and TRBJ1-1): GAGVSQSPSNKVTEKGKDVELRCDPISGHTALYWYRQSLGQGLEFLIYFQGNSAPDKSGLPSDRFSAERTGGSVSTLTIQRTQQEDSAVYLCASSQTVRGPEAFFGQGTRLTVV.

This chain joins TRBV28 and TRBJ2-3; 7 bases map to TRBD2. Trimming at V came to 5 bases and at J to 2 bases, leaving 16 bases not matched to a gene. The germline V gene encodes CDR1 MDHEN and CDR2 SYDVKM. This CDR3 region has 18 residues. The CDR3 nucleotides are TGTGCCAGCAGTGTGGCCTTCGGAAGGGGAGGGAACACAGATACGCAGTATTTT. Its protein is CASSVAFGRGGNTDTQYF.

CDR3 coding DNA: TGTGCCACCGGGGAAGGGGGGCAGTACGAGCAGTACTTC. Its translation is CATGEGGQYEQYF. This chain connects TRBV10-3 to TRBJ2-7; D is perhaps TRBD1 or TRBD2 (6 bases each). Germline lookup yields CDR1 ENHRY and CDR2 SYGVKD. V dropped 10 bases and J dropped 4 bases, with 17 bases sitting between them. The CDR3 contains 13 residues.

The gene calls are TRBV19 and TRBJ2-7, with D hard to call. The germline V gene encodes CDR1 LNHDA and CDR2 SQIVND (reference sequence). The CDR3 totals 15 residues. V gave up 1 base and J gave up 0 bases, with 10 bases separating them. The CDR3 region is CASSIGSTLSYEQYF. The CDR3 DNA reads as TGTGCCAGTAGTATAGGCAGTACTCTCTCCTACGAGCAGTACTTC.

The chain carries TRBV9 and TRBJ2-1; TRBD2 agrees at 7 bases. Trimming took 0 bases from V and 4 from J; bases not matched to a gene: 4. Germline V lookup: CDR1 SGDLS, CDR2 YYNGEE. CDR3 size: 15 residues. The CDR3, as DNA: TGTGCCAGCAGCGTAGGTGGCGGGGGATACAATGAGCAGTTCTTC. Translation gives CASSVGGGGYNEQFF.

In DNA, the CDR3 is TGTGCCAGCTCACCACCGGGGGGCCCTAATGAAAAACTGTTTTTT. Translating it yields CASSPPGGPNEKLFF. The chain recombines TRBV18 with TRBJ1-4, with D maybe TRBD1 (6 bases). The germline V gene has CDR1 KGHSH and CDR2 LQKENI. Trimming shortened V by 0 bases and J by 3 bases, and 8 bases separated the two germline ends. The CDR3 spans 15 residues.

V and J are TRBV5-8 and TRBJ1-2; possibly TRBD1 for D (6 bases). Germline V gene lookup returns CDR1 SGHTS and CDR2 YDEGEE. Trimming left V 1 base short and J 7 bases short, with 11 bases between. The CDR3 runs to 13 residues. The CDR3 nucleotides read TGTGCCAGCAGCTTGTTACAGGGAGTTGGCTACACCTTC. The encoded protein is CASSLLQGVGYTF.

In this sample, this clone turned up a few times. The chain employs TRBV5-6 and TRBJ2-5; D unresolved. This CDR3 contains 15 residues. V dropped 4 bases and J dropped 1 base, with 14 bases sitting between them. CDR1 SGHDT and CDR2 YYEEEE come from the germline V gene. The CDR3 loop reads CASSPLQGFQETQYF. The CDR3 DNA sequence: TGTGCCAGCAGCCCACTCCAAGGTTTCCAAGAGACCCAGTACTTC.

This chain joins TRBV9 and TRBJ1-6, with unresolved D. The germline V gene encodes CDR1 SGDLS and CDR2 YYNGEE. Deletions cut 7 bases from V and 7 bases from J, with 12 bases between. The CDR3 is 13 amino acids. CDR3 loop: CASGESLNSPLHF. The CDR3 DNA follows: TGTGCCAGCGGTGAGTCTTTGAATTCACCCCTCCACTTT. The full variable domain, completed using reference TRBV9 and TRBJ1-6, is DSGVTQTPKHLITATGQRVTLRCSPRSGDLSVYWYQQSLDQGLQFLIQYYNGEERAKGNILERFSAQQFPDLHSELNLSSLELGDSALYFCASGESLNSPLHFGNGTRLTVT.

This sequence joins TRBV7-9 and TRBJ1-4; TRBD1 matches at 9 bases. Trimming at V came to 3 bases and at J to 3 bases, leaving 14 bases not matched to a gene. Looked up from germline, CDR1 is SEHNR and CDR2 is FQNEAQ (reference sequence). This CDR3 is 19 amino acids long. Here the CDR3 DNA reads TGTGCCAGCAGCTTTAAACCGGGACAGGGTGCCCCGGCTAATGAAAAACTGTTTTTT. Residues: CASSFKPGQGAPANEKLFF.

The V gene is TRBV20-1, the J gene TRBJ1-1, with TRBD1 matching over 8 bases. The V and J ends lost 4 bases and 11 bases, in that order; junction bases with no gene match: 6. The V gene's germline CDR1 is DFQATT and CDR2 SNEGSKA (reference sequence). The CDR3 runs 11 residues. The CDR3 region has the DNA TGCAGTGCTATACAGGGGGGACGGGCTTTCTTT. Translated: CSAIQGGRAFF.

The gene calls are TRBV3-1 (or the pseudogene TRBV3-2) and TRBJ1-1; no definite D call. This CDR3 has 12 residues. V gave up 6 bases and J gave up 5 bases, with 10 bases separating them. Germline V gene sequence: CDR1 LGHDT, CDR2 YNNKEL (reference sequence). The CDR3 DNA reads as TGTGCCAGCAGGGGCGCCGGTACTGAAGCTTTCTTT. Its protein product is CASRGAGTEAFF.

V usage is TRBV6-6 and J usage is TRBJ1-5, with TRBD1 matching over 8 bases. The CDR3 totals 13 residues. Germline-derived CDR1 and CDR2 are MNHNY and SVGAGI (reference sequence). With 5 bases clipped from V and 7 bases from J, the junction kept 4 bases outside the gene matches. The CDR3 protein is CASSPTGDQPQHF. The CDR3 coding sequence is TGTGCCAGCAGTCCGACAGGGGACCAGCCCCAGCATTTT.

The count of this clone is one. This rearrangement joins TRBV27 to TRBJ2-7; D perhaps matches TRBD2 (6 bases). CDR1 MNHEY and CDR2 SMNVEV come from the germline V gene (reference sequence). V was pared by 6 bases and J by 6 bases, with 15 bases between. The CDR3 runs 13 residues. The CDR3 region has the DNA TGTGCCAGCAGGGAGTGGGGCGGGACCGAGCAGTACTTC. Protein sequence: CASREWGGTEQYF.

The rearrangement links TRBV7-3 to TRBJ1-2; TRBD1 matches 8 bases. This CDR3 is built from 14 residues. Germline lookup yields CDR1 SGHTA and CDR2 FQGTGA. Trimming took 3 bases from V and 7 from J; bases not matched to a gene: 7. The CDR3 spells CASSFGPTGVGYTF. The CDR3 DNA sequence: TGTGCCAGCAGCTTCGGCCCGACAGGGGTTGGCTACACCTTC.

The rearrangement links TRBV19 to TRBJ2-3; D unclear. Germline assignment: CDR1 LNHDA and CDR2 SQIVND (reference sequence). The germline V and J ends were trimmed by 3 bases and 4 bases, with 2 bases remaining between them. The CDR3 has 11 residues. CDR3 sequence: CASSMADTQYF. The CDR3 nucleotides are TGTGCCAGTAGTATGGCAGATACGCAGTATTTT.

V and J are TRBV11-2 and TRBJ1-2; D possibly corresponds to TRBD1 (6 bases). Trimming removed 1 base at V and 0 bases at J, with 9 bases between. Germline-derived CDR1 and CDR2 are SGHAT and FQNNGV. The CDR3 is 15 residues long. The CDR3 DNA is TGTGCCAGCAGCTTAGCACAGGGACCTAACTATGGCTACACCTTC. It codes for CASSLAQGPNYGYTF.